These 23 T cell receptor beta chains were sequenced from one sample in a study of naive and memory T cell subsets. The beta constant-region primer was an equimolar mix of two oligonucleotides covering TRBC1 and TRBC2. Four rounds of PCR amplified the ligated cDNA using nested alpha and beta constant-region primers plus SP2. MiXCR was run by TCRdb on the UMI-ligation and nested PCR reads, yielding one entry per CDR3 protein. The sample consists of tens of thousands of distinct CDR3 sequences, around 9% of them appearing once. The sequenced sample consisted of naive CD8+ T cells from blood. Receptors were obtained from a human donor in good health.

The table lists this clonotype with many counts. V and J are TRBV20-1 and TRBJ2-7, with TRBD2 identical over 14 bases. Germline CDR1 reads DFQATT; CDR2 reads SNEGSKA (reference sequence). The trim removed 5 bases at V and 0 bases at J, leaving 9 bases unmatched. This CDR3 has 17 residues. The DNA for the CDR3 is TGCAGTGCTCTTCGACTAGCGGGAGGGCTTACCTCCTACGAGCAGTACTTC. Encoded protein: CSALRLAGGLTSYEQYF.

This clonotype was observed at least ten times. The chain combines TRBV30 with TRBJ2-2; the match to TRBD2 covers 9 bases. V was clipped by 3 bases and J by 5 bases; unmatched bases: 10. This CDR3 spans 16 amino acids. Germline assignment: CDR1 GTSNPN and CDR2 SVGIG (reference sequence). The chain's CDR3 is CAWRREFSGRTGELFF. For the CDR3, the DNA is TGTGCCTGGAGGAGGGAGTTTAGCGGGAGAACCGGGGAGCTGTTTTTT.

Turning to this clonotype: One end of the junction does not line up with germline, which may come from a read error. The chain recombines TRBV7-6 with TRBJ2-1; TRBD2 aligns across 8 bases. This CDR3 has 14 amino acids. Looked up from germline, CDR1 is SGHVS and CDR2 is FNYEAQ. CDR3 DNA sequence: TGTGCCAGCAGCATAGCGGGGAACTACAATGAGCAGTTCTTC. It codes for CASSIAGNYNEQFF.

The gene calls are TRBV7-9 and TRBJ2-3; 9 bases are a match to TRBD2. CDR1 SEHNR and CDR2 FQNEAQ come from the germline V gene (reference sequence). The V gene end was trimmed by 6 bases and the J gene end by 2 bases; junction bases not matched to a gene: 9. The CDR3 contains 16 residues. This CDR3 is CASRQWTSENTDTQYF. CDR3 DNA: TGTGCCAGCAGACAGTGGACTAGCGAGAACACAGATACGCAGTATTTT.

This clonotype was recorded many times. This chain links TRBV20-1 with TRBJ2-5, with 7 bases matching TRBD2. CDR3 length: 19 amino acids. Germline V gene data show CDR1 as DFQATT and CDR2 as SNEGSKA (reference sequence). Trimming took 0 bases from V and 5 from J; bases not matched to a gene: 21. The CDR3 loop is CSARDLGGTEFLVEETQYF. Here the CDR3 DNA reads TGCAGTGCTAGAGATCTGGGGGGGACGGAGTTCTTGGTCGAGGAGACCCAGTACTTC.

This clonotype has a handful of counts. The chain recombines TRBV6-2 or TRBV6-3 with TRBJ2-7; no clear D gene. Germline assignment: CDR1 MNHEY and CDR2 SVGEGT. The CDR3 is 13 residues long. Trimming left V 4 bases short and J 0 bases short, with 7 bases between. The CDR3 DNA is TGTGCCAGCAGTTTCAGAAGCTCCTACGAGCAGTACTTC. Its protein is CASSFRSSYEQYF.

This rearrangement joins TRBV4-1 to TRBJ1-1; no firm D call. The ends were cut back, 0 bases at V and 0 bases at J, with 11 bases in the middle. CDR3 length: 16 residues. The germline V gene has CDR1 MGHRA and CDR2 YSYEKL. The CDR3 coding sequence is TGCGCCAGCAGCCAAGAGTCTCGGGCCTTGAACACTGAAGCTTTCTTT. It is translated as CASSQESRALNTEAFF.

This clonotype came up a few times. J is TRBJ2-1 and V is TRBV20-1, with D perhaps TRBD2 (5 bases). Germline loops: CDR1 DFQATT, CDR2 SNEGSKA (reference sequence). Trimming cost V 0 bases and J 5 bases, with 14 bases left between them. The CDR3 consists of 15 residues. The DNA for the CDR3 is TGCAGTGCTAGAGACCAGACTACGACCCACAATGAGCAGTTCTTC. It translates to CSARDQTTTHNEQFF.

This clonotype occurred many times. The chain recombines TRBV12-3 or TRBV12-4 with TRBJ2-7, with TRBD2 matching 10 bases. The CDR3 is 14 residues long. V lost 5 bases to trimming and J lost 3 bases; unmatched junction nucleotides: 4. This chain's CDR3 is CASSPGTSVYEQYF. CDR3 DNA: TGTGCCAGCAGTCCCGGGACTAGCGTCTACGAGCAGTACTTC.

This clonotype came up many times. The V gene is TRBV6-1, the J gene TRBJ2-7, with D possibly TRBD2 on 5 matching bases. V lost 8 bases and J 4 bases, leaving 21 bases between the germline ends. The CDR3 runs to 15 residues. The V gene's germline CDR1 is MNHNS and CDR2 SASEGT. In nucleotides, the CDR3 is TGTGCCAGCCTCGTACAAAGGAACCGGGGTTACGAGCAGTACTTC. Protein: CASLVQRNRGYEQYF.

The chain has TRBV29-1 and TRBJ2-6; no definite D call. This CDR3 is 14 amino acids long. V was trimmed by 3 bases and J by 0 bases, leaving 6 bases between them. Germline V gene sequence: CDR1 SQVTM, CDR2 ANQGSEA. The CDR3 bases are TGCAGCGTTGACTCCAGCTCTGGGGCCAACGTCCTGACTTTC. Protein product: CSVDSSSGANVLTF. The full variable domain, rest sourced from reference TRBV29-1 and TRBJ2-6, is SAVISQKPSRDICQRGTSLTIQCQVDSQVTMMFWYRQQPGQSLTLIATANQGSEATYESGFVIDKFPISRPNLTFSTLTVSNMSPEDSSIYLCSVDSSSGANVLTFGAGSRLTVL.

This clonotype was found a few times. This chain uses TRBV5-1 with TRBJ1-1, with D perhaps TRBD1 (5 bases). The CDR3 runs 16 residues. Trimming removed 7 bases from V and 3 bases from J, with 22 bases in between. Per germline, CDR1 SGHRS and CDR2 YFSETQ. The CDR3 protein is CASHRALLTGDTEAFF. The CDR3, as DNA: TGCGCCAGCCACCGGGCCCTTCTAACGGGGGACACTGAAGCTTTCTTT.

This clonotype was seen more than once but under ten times. This chain joins TRBV5-6 and TRBJ2-7; no clear D. Germline V CDR1 and CDR2: SGHDT, YYEEEE. Trimming pared 1 base from V and 3 bases from J, leaving 5 bases between. This CDR3 has 12 amino acids. The CDR3: CASSLTVYEQYF. The CDR3 DNA reads TGTGCCAGCAGCTTGACCGTCTACGAGCAGTACTTC.

This clonotype was seen more than once but under ten times. The CDR3 DNA is TGTGCCAGCAGCTTACCTATAGAGCGCTCCTACAATGAGCAGTTCTTC. As protein: CASSLPIERSYNEQFF. The chain uses TRBV6-2 or TRBV6-3 and TRBJ2-1; the D is unclear. Between the trimmed V and J ends, which lost 6 bases and 0 bases, there was a span of 15 bases. Germline V gene data show CDR1 as MNHEY and CDR2 as SVGEGT. The CDR3 spans 16 residues.

This clonotype was seen many times. J is TRBJ2-1 and V is TRBV5-6, with no clear D. With 0 bases removed from V and 5 bases from J, the gap between germline ends came to 3 bases. CDR3 size: 12 residues. Germline-derived CDR1 and CDR2 are SGHDT and YYEEEE. CDR3 region: CASSLGNNEQFF. The CDR3 DNA reads TGTGCCAGCAGCTTGGGCAACAATGAGCAGTTCTTC.

V is TRBV20-1 and J is TRBJ2-5; D is unresolved. CDR3 length: 12 residues. Germline V gene sequence: CDR1 DFQATT, CDR2 SNEGSKA (reference sequence). With 3 bases removed from V and 2 bases from J, the gap between germline ends came to 7 bases. CDR3 nucleotides: TGCAGTGCTAGGTTGCGGCAAGAGACCCAGTACTTC. It translates to CSARLRQETQYF.

This clonotype occurred a few times. The V gene is TRBV4-1, the J gene TRBJ2-1; TRBD2 is a possible D gene (6 bases). Germline values: CDR1 MGHRA, CDR2 YSYEKL. Trimming shortened V by 0 bases and J by 6 bases, and 9 bases separated the two germline ends. This CDR3 comprises 14 residues. For the CDR3, the DNA is TGCGCCAGCAGCCAAGACCGTAGCGGCAATGAGCAGTTCTTC. Translated, it gives CASSQDRSGNEQFF.

The sample holds many counts of this clonotype. The rearrangement joins TRBV15 to TRBJ2-1, with TRBD2 matching 10 bases. CDR3 length equals 15 residues. With 6 bases clipped from V and 9 bases from J, the junction kept 11 bases outside the gene matches. Germline CDR1 and CDR2: LNHNV and YYDKDF (reference sequence). The CDR3 sequence: CATRGEREGLIEQFF. CDR3 nucleotides: TGTGCCACCAGGGGGGAGCGGGAGGGCCTGATTGAGCAGTTCTTC.

This clonotype has just a few counts. J is TRBJ2-3 and V is TRBV2; 11 bases agree with TRBD1. The CDR3 runs 13 residues. J was trimmed by 6 bases and V by 6 bases; bases with no gene match: 2. Germline-derived CDR1 and CDR2 are SNHLY and FYNNEI. CDR3 residues: CASRGQGDDTQYF. DNA for the CDR3: TGTGCCAGCAGGGGACAGGGGGACGATACGCAGTATTTT.

This CDR3 reads CSALQGVGETQYF. CDR3 nucleotide sequence: TGCAGCGCTCTACAGGGGGTCGGGGAGACCCAGTACTTC. This chain joins TRBV29-1 and TRBJ2-5; 8 nucleotides agree with TRBD1. The CDR3 totals 13 residues. V was pared by 7 bases and J by 5 bases, with 9 bases of the junction left unmatched. Germline lookup yields CDR1 SQVTM and CDR2 ANQGSEA.

The table lists this clonotype with many counts. This chain joins TRBV27 and TRBJ2-1; perhaps TRBD1 as D (6 bases). CDR3 size: 15 residues. V shed 2 bases and J shed 5 bases, with 13 bases lying between them. Germline CDR1 reads MNHEY; CDR2 reads SMNVEV (reference sequence). CDR3 protein: CASSLQGLPNNEQFF. For the CDR3, the DNA is TGTGCCAGCAGTTTACAGGGGCTCCCGAACAATGAGCAGTTCTTC.

The chain employs TRBV29-1 and TRBJ2-1, with a possible D match to TRBD2 (5 bases). The ends were cut back, 4 bases at V and 10 bases at J, with 11 bases in the middle. This CDR3 spans 11 amino acids. Germline CDR1 SQVTM, CDR2 ANQGSEA. CDR3 DNA sequence: TGCAGCGTTGGGGAGTCAGGCGAGCAGTTCTTC. Translation: CSVGESGEQFF.

This clonotype was seen more than once but under ten times. J is TRBJ1-1 and V is TRBV27; D uncertain. The length of the CDR3 is 14 residues. V was cut by 2 bases and J by 0 bases, with 7 bases left in between. Germline V gives CDR1 MNHEY, CDR2 SMNVEV (reference sequence). In DNA form, the CDR3 reads TGTGCCAGCAGTTTAACCCCTCTGAACACTGAAGCTTTCTTT. Translating it yields CASSLTPLNTEAFF.